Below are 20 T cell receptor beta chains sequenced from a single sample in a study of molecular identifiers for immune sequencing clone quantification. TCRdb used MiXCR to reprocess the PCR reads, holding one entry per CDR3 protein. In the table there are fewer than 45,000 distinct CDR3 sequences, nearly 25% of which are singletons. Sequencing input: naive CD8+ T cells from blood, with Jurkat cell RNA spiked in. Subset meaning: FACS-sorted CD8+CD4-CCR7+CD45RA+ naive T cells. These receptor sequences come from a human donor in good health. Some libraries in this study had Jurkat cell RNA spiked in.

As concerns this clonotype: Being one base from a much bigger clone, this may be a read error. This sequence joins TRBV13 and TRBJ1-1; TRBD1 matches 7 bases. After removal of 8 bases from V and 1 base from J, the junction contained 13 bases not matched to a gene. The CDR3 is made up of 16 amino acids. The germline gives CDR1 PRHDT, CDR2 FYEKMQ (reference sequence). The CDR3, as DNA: TGTGCCAGCGGCAACCGACAGGGACGTTGGAACACTGAAGCTTTCTTT. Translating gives CASGNRQGRWNTEAFF.

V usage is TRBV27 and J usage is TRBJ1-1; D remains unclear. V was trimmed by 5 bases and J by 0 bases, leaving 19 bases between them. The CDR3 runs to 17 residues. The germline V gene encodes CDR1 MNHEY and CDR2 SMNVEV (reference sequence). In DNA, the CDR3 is TGTGCCAGCAGTCCCGGACGAGATGGCTTTATGAACACTGAAGCTTTCTTT. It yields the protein CASSPGRDGFMNTEAFF.

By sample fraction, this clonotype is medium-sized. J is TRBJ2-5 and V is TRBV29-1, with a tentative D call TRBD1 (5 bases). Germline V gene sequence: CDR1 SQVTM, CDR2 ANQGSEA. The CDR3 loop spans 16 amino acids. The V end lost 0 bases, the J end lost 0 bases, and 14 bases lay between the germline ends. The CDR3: CSVEDHQGQYQETQYF. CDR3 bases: TGCAGCGTTGAAGATCATCAGGGCCAGTACCAAGAGACCCAGTACTTC.

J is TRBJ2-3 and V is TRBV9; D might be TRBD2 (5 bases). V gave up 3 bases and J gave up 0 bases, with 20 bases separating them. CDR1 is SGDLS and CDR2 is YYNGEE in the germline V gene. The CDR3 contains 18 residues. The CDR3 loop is CASSAEPDTGKSTDTQYF. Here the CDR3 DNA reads TGTGCCAGCAGCGCAGAACCCGACACGGGGAAAAGCACAGATACGCAGTATTTT.

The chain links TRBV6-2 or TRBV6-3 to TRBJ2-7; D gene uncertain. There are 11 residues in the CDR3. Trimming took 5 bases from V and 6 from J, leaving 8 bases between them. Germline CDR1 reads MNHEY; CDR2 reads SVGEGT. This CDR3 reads CASSLSSEQYF. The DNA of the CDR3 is TGTGCCAGCAGTCTATCGAGCGAGCAGTACTTC.

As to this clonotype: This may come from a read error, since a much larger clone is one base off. The CDR3 loop reads CASGSWGGSDGQYF. CDR3 coding DNA: TGTGCTAGTGGTTCCTGGGGGGGGAGCGACGGGCAGTACTTC. The V gene is TRBV12-5, the J gene TRBJ2-7; 7 bases match TRBD2. Germline CDR1 is LGHNT and CDR2 is FRNRAP. Germline trimming cut 4 bases from V and 9 bases from J; bases unmatched to any gene: 12. The CDR3 loop spans 14 amino acids.

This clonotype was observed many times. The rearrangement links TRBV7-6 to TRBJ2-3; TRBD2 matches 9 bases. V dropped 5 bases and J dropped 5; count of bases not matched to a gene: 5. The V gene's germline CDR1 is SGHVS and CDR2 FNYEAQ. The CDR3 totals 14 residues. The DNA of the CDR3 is TGTGCCAGCAGCCCGGAGACTAGCGGAGATACGCAGTATTTT. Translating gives CASSPETSGDTQYF.

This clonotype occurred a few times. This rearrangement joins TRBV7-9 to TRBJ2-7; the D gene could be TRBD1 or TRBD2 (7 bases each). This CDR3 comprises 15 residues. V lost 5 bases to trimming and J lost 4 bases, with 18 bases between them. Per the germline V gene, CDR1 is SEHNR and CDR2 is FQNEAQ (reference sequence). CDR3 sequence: CASSPGGDSKYEQYF. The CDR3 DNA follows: TGTGCCAGCAGCCCAGGGGGGGACAGTAAGTACGAGCAGTACTTC.

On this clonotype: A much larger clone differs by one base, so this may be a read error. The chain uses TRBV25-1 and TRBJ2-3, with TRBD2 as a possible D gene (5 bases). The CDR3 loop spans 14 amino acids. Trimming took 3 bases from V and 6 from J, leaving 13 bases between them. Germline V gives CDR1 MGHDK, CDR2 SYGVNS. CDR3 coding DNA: TGTGCCAGCAGTGATTTGGACTGGCCCGATACGCAGTATTTT. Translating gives CASSDLDWPDTQYF. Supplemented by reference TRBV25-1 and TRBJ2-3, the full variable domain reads EADIYQTPRYLVIGTGKKITLECSQTMGHDKMYWYQQDPGMELHLIHYSYGVNSTEKGDLSSESTVSRIRTEHFPLTLESARPSHTSQYLCASSDLDWPDTQYFGPGTRLTVL.

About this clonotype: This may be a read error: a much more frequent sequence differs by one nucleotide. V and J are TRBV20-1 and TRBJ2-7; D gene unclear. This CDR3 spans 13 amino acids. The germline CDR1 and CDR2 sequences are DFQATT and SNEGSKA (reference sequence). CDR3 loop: CNASDGVTYEQYF. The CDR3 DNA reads TGCAATGCTAGTGATGGGGTTACCTACGAGCAGTACTTC.

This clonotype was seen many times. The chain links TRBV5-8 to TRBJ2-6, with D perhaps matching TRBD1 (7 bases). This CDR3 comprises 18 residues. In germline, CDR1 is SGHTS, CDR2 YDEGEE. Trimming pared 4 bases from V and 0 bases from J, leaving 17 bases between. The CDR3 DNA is TGTGCCAGCAGCATCCCAGGGGGGCTGGGCTCTGGGGCCAACGTCCTGACTTTC. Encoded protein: CASSIPGGLGSGANVLTF.

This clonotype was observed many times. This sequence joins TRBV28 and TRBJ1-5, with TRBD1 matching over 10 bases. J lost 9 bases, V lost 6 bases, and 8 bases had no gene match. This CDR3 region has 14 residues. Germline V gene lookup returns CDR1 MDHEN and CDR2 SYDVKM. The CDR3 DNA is TGTGCCAGCAGCCTAGGACAGGGGGTAGGGCCCCAGCATTTT. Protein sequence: CASSLGQGVGPQHF.

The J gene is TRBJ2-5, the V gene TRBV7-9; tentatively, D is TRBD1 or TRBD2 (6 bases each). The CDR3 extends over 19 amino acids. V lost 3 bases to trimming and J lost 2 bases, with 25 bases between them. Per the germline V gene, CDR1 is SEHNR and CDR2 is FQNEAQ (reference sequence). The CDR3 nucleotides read TGTGCCAGCAGCTTTAGCCTCTCCGTCGGGGGCGATCGACAAGAGACCCAGTACTTC. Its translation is CASSFSLSVGGDRQETQYF.

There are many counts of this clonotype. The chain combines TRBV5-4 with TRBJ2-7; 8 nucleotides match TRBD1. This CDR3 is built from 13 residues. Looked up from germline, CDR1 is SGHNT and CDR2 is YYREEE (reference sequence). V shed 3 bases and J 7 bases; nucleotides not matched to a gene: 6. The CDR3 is CASSWGQVTEQYF. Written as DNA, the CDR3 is TGTGCCAGCAGCTGGGGACAGGTTACTGAGCAGTACTTC.

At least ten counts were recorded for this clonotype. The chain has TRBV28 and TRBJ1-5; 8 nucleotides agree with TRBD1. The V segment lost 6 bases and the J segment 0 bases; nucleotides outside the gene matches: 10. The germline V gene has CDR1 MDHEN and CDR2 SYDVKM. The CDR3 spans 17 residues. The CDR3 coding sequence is TGTGCCAGCAGAGGTCCGACAGGGGACAATAGCAATCAGCCCCAGCATTTT. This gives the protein CASRGPTGDNSNQPQHF.

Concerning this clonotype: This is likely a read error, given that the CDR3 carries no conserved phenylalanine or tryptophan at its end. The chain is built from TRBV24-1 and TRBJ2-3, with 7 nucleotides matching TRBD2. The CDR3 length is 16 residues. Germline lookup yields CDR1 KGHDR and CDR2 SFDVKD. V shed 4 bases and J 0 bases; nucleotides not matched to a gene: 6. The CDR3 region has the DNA TGTGCCACCAGTGAACTGAAGCGGGGAAGCACAGATACGCAGTATTCC. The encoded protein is CATSELKRGSTDTQYS.

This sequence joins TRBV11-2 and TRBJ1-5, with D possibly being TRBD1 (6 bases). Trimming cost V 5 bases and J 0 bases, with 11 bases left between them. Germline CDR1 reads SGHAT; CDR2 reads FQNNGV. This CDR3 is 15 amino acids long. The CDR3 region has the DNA TGTGCCAGCAGCCCGGACAGCTATAGCAATCAGCCCCAGCATTTT. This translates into CASSPDSYSNQPQHF.

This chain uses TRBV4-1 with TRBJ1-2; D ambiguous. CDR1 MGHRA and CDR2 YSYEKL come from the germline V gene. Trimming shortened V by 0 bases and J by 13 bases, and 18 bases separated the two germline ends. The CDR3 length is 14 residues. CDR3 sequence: CASSQDPGSYGSTF. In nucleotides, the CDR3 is TGCGCCAGCAGCCAAGATCCGGGTTCCTATGGCAGCACCTTC.

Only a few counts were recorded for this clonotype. Here the CDR3 reads CASSLTLYEQYF. CDR3 sequence (DNA): TGTGCCAGCAGCTTAACACTCTACGAGCAGTACTTC. This sequence joins TRBV7-8 and TRBJ2-7; D is unresolved. This CDR3 comprises 12 residues. Germline assignment: CDR1 SGHVS and CDR2 FQNEAQ. The V and J ends lost 2 bases and 3 bases respectively, with 5 bases between them.

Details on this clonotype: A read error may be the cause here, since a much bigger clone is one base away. The CDR3 region is CARSWGYEQFF. CDR3 DNA sequence: TGTGCCCGCAGCTGGGGGTATGAGCAGTTCTTC. This sequence joins TRBV11-2 and TRBJ2-1; D might be TRBD1 or TRBD2, each matching 5 bases. Germline V gene data show CDR1 as SGHAT and CDR2 as FQNNGV. CDR3 size: 11 residues.